The 21 T cell receptor beta chains below were found in one sample sequenced in a study of cytomegalovirus exposure and HLA in healthy donors. Primers: 60 Vbeta forward and 13 Jbeta reverse. Sequencing used immunoSEQ multiplex PCR; TCRdb keeps in-frame clones, though not all of them. The table has roughly 150,000 clones, around 72% seen once. Sequenced material: PBMCs. The receptors originated from a man aged 35 to 55 in good health and CMV-seronegative.

The chain has TRBV29-1 and TRBJ1-1, with TRBD1 matching over 9 bases. CDR3 length equals 13 residues. Germline CDR1 SQVTM, CDR2 ANQGSEA. Trimming took 6 bases from V and 5 from J; bases not matched to a gene: 7. The CDR3 spells CSVEQGARTEAFF. For the CDR3, the DNA is TGCAGCGTCGAACAGGGGGCGCGGACTGAAGCTTTCTTT.

This clone was recorded only once. This chain joins TRBV6-5 and TRBJ1-4; D gene uncertain. This CDR3 spans 16 amino acids. CDR1 is MNHEY, CDR2 SVGAGI, per germline. V dropped 0 bases and J dropped 3 bases, with 11 bases sitting between them. Here the CDR3 DNA reads TGTGCCAGCAGTTACTCGAGGCGGCAGTCTAATGAAAAACTGTTTTTT. As protein: CASSYSRRQSNEKLFF.

The chain joins TRBV5-4 to TRBJ1-1, with D possibly matching TRBD1 (5 bases). Germline assignment: CDR1 SGHNT and CDR2 YYREEE (reference sequence). Trimming removed 2 bases from V and 4 bases from J, with 9 bases in between. This CDR3 contains 13 residues. This chain's CDR3 is CASSFQGSTEAFF. For the CDR3, the DNA is TGTGCCAGCAGCTTTCAGGGCAGCACTGAAGCTTTCTTT.

This chain links TRBV28 with TRBJ2-7; TRBD1 matches at 8 bases. The CDR3 loop spans 17 amino acids. In germline, CDR1 is MDHEN, CDR2 SYDVKM. J gave up 4 bases and V 4 bases, and 15 bases lay outside the gene matches. CDR3 residues: CASSSVRTGRGRYEQYF. The CDR3 nucleotides are TGTGCCAGCAGTTCCGTAAGGACGGGCAGGGGGCGGTACGAGCAGTACTTC.

In its sample, this clone was seen a few times. The chain joins TRBV2 to TRBJ2-7; 14 nucleotides line up with TRBD2. In germline, CDR1 is SNHLY, CDR2 FYNNEI. The V and J ends lost 4 bases and 5 bases, in that order; junction bases with no gene match: 7. The CDR3 covers 16 residues. The CDR3 loop is CASSAGTSGSPHEQYF. Written as DNA, the CDR3 is TGTGCCAGCAGTGCCGGGACTAGCGGGAGTCCCCACGAGCAGTACTTC.

This rearrangement joins TRBV7-8 to TRBJ2-2; 8 positions match TRBD2. The V and J ends lost 2 bases and 2 bases, in that order; junction bases with no gene match: 7. Germline CDR1 is SGHVS and CDR2 is FQNEAQ. This CDR3 contains 17 residues. The CDR3 DNA reads TGTGCCAGCAGCTTACCAGCGGGGGACCCTAACACCGGGGAGCTGTTTTTT. Protein: CASSLPAGDPNTGELFF.

This clone came up once. The chain carries TRBV29-1 and TRBJ2-1; D is perhaps TRBD1 (6 bases). The V end was cut by 5 bases, the J end by 6 bases, with 8 bases between. In germline, CDR1 is SQVTM, CDR2 ANQGSEA. This CDR3 spans 11 amino acids. CDR3 amino acids: CSVTGFNEQFF. CDR3 coding DNA: TGCAGCGTTACAGGGTTCAATGAGCAGTTCTTC.

This clone appeared a single time. The chain uses TRBV28 and TRBJ1-4, with D perhaps TRBD1 (6 bases). CDR1 is MDHEN and CDR2 is SYDVKM in the germline V gene. The CDR3 is made up of 16 amino acids. V shed 3 bases and J shed 5 bases, with 16 bases lying between them. The CDR3 nucleotides read TGTGCCAGCAGTTTCCAAGTAACAGGGACGAATGAAAAACTGTTTTTT. Its translation: CASSFQVTGTNEKLFF.

The chain carries TRBV18 and TRBJ2-1; 13 bases are a match to TRBD2. This CDR3 has 16 residues. V was clipped by 8 bases and J by 0 bases; unmatched bases: 4. Germline V gene lookup returns CDR1 KGHSH and CDR2 LQKENI. In nucleotides, the CDR3 is TGTGCCAGCCGGGGACTAGCGGGGTACTCCTACAATGAGCAGTTCTTC. This translates into CASRGLAGYSYNEQFF.

The chain has TRBV5-1 and TRBJ1-6; tentative D call: TRBD1 (6 bases). Trimming cost V 0 bases and J 7 bases, with 14 bases left between them. Germline V lookup: CDR1 SGHRS, CDR2 YFSETQ. The CDR3 loop spans 16 amino acids. In DNA, the CDR3 is TGCGCCAGCAGCTTGGGGACAGAGCCCACCAATTCACCCCTCCACTTT. Its translation is CASSLGTEPTNSPLHF.

This rearrangement joins TRBV19 to TRBJ1-4; 8 bases line up with TRBD1. Germline values: CDR1 LNHDA, CDR2 SQIVND (reference sequence). The ends lost 1 base at V and 8 bases at J; junction bases unmatched: 6. This CDR3 comprises 15 residues. CDR3 amino acids: CASSIAQGAGEKLFF. The DNA for the CDR3 is TGTGCCAGTAGTATAGCTCAGGGGGCTGGCGAAAAACTGTTTTTT. Looking up the rest from reference TRBV19 and TRBJ1-4 gives the full variable domain: DGGITQSPKYLFRKEGQNVTLSCEQNLNHDAMYWYRQDPGQGLRLIYYSQIVNDFQKGDIAEGYSVSREKKESFPLTVTSAQKNPTAFYLCASSIAQGAGEKLFFGSGTQLSVL.

The V call is TRBV5-1, the J call TRBJ2-3; possible D gene TRBD1, 5 bases. Trimming shortened V by 0 bases and J by 2 bases, and 7 bases separated the two germline ends. CDR1 and CDR2 (germline): SGHRS, YFSETQ. The length of the CDR3 is 14 residues. The CDR3 loop is CASSLGGFTDTQYF. CDR3 in DNA: TGCGCCAGCAGCTTGGGGGGCTTCACAGATACGCAGTATTTT.

CDR3 sequence reads: CASSEALEREQYF. The CDR3 DNA is TGTGCCAGCAGTGAAGCGCTTGAGAGGGAGCAGTACTTC. The rearrangement uses TRBV2 and TRBJ2-7; D is unresolved. V was pared by 0 bases and J by 7 bases, with 10 bases between. Germline V gene data show CDR1 as SNHLY and CDR2 as FYNNEI. This CDR3 spans 13 amino acids.

The V and J genes are TRBV5-6 and TRBJ2-1; 8 bases are shared with TRBD2. CDR3 length: 17 residues. Germline CDR1 and CDR2: SGHDT and YYEEEE. Unmatched junction bases numbered 8, after V lost 1 base and J lost 2 bases. The DNA for the CDR3 is TGTGCCAGCAGCTTGTACGGGAGGGCCGAGGCCTACAATGAGCAGTTCTTC. Translated, it gives CASSLYGRAEAYNEQFF.

This clone was found a few times. The V and J genes are TRBV7-6 and TRBJ2-5; TRBD1 aligns across 9 bases. The CDR3 contains 16 residues. Germline V gene data show CDR1 as SGHVS and CDR2 as FNYEAQ. The trim removed 3 bases at V and 1 base at J, leaving 6 bases unmatched. CDR3 loop: CASSLTRDRVQETQYF. The CDR3 coding sequence is TGTGCCAGCAGCTTGACCCGGGACAGGGTCCAAGAGACCCAGTACTTC.

This clone was observed a few times. The chain joins TRBV7-2 to TRBJ2-1; D is unclear. In germline, CDR1 is SGHTA, CDR2 FQGNSA. V gave up 0 bases and J gave up 4 bases, with 4 bases separating them. The CDR3 length is 13 residues. The CDR3 DNA sequence: TGTGCCAGCAGCTTAGCCTCGTACAATGAGCAGTTCTTC. Protein: CASSLASYNEQFF.

The V call is TRBV4-1, the J call TRBJ2-7; TRBD1 matches 10 bases. With 1 base clipped from V and 6 bases from J, the junction kept 6 bases outside the gene matches. From germline, CDR1 is MGHRA and CDR2 YSYEKL. The CDR3 totals 15 residues. Here the CDR3 reads CASSQATGGLGEQYF. CDR3 sequence (DNA): TGCGCCAGCAGCCAAGCGACAGGGGGCCTCGGCGAGCAGTACTTC.

This clone was observed once. The genes are TRBV19 and TRBJ1-5; D not resolved. V lost 6 bases and J 0 bases, leaving 12 bases between the germline ends. CDR1 and CDR2 from the germline V gene are LNHDA and SQIVND (reference sequence). This CDR3 has 15 residues. CDR3 loop: CASSDPGLSNQPQHF. The CDR3 nucleotides read TGTGCCAGTAGCGATCCGGGTCTTAGCAATCAGCCCCAGCATTTT. The full variable domain, with the rest looked up from reference TRBV19 and TRBJ1-5, is DGGITQSPKYLFRKEGQNVTLSCEQNLNHDAMYWYRQDPGQGLRLIYYSQIVNDFQKGDIAEGYSVSREKKESFPLTVTSAQKNPTAFYLCASSDPGLSNQPQHFGDGTRLSIL.

The chain has TRBV19 and TRBJ1-4; 8 bases fit TRBD1. The CDR3 is 16 amino acids. CDR1 and CDR2 from the germline V gene are LNHDA and SQIVND (reference sequence). V lost 4 bases, J lost 12 bases, and 16 bases stayed unmatched. CDR3 protein: CASSKGSRGRFGELFF. CDR3 bases: TGTGCCAGTAGTAAGGGAAGCAGGGGGCGATTCGGAGAACTGTTTTTT. The entire variable domain, with the rest obtained from reference TRBV19 and TRBJ1-4, is as follows: DGGITQSPKYLFRKEGQNVTLSCEQNLNHDAMYWYRQDPGQGLRLIYYSQIVNDFQKGDIAEGYSVSREKKESFPLTVTSAQKNPTAFYLCASSKGSRGRFGELFFGSGTQLSVL.

This chain uses TRBV16 with TRBJ1-3, with no clear D. The germline CDR1 and CDR2 sequences are KGHSY and FQNENV. The CDR3 is 15 residues long. The ends were cut back, 0 bases at V and 2 bases at J, with 8 bases in the middle. CDR3 in amino acids: CASSQSSSAGNTIYF. For the CDR3, the DNA is TGTGCCAGCAGCCAATCTAGTTCCGCTGGAAACACCATATATTTT.

V and J are TRBV11-2 and TRBJ2-2, with 7 positions matching TRBD1. From germline, CDR1 is SGHAT and CDR2 FQNNGV. The CDR3 has 15 amino acids. After removal of 5 bases from V and 6 bases from J, the junction contained 9 bases not matched to a gene. The CDR3 DNA reads as TGTGCCAGCAGCCCCATTACAGGGGCCGCCGGGGAGCTGTTTTTT. This encodes CASSPITGAAGELFF.